Following are 27 T cell receptor beta chains from one sample sequenced in a study of blood T cell repertoires in COVID-19. Sequencing used immunoSEQ multiplex PCR; TCRdb keeps in-frame clones, though not all of them. In the table there are roughly 260,000 clones, about 89% of which are singletons. The sample comprised peripheral blood. The receptors here all came from a man aged 40-55 years who had recovered from COVID-19.

The chain uses TRBV5-4 and TRBJ1-2; a weak D match, TRBD1 (5 bases). Germline values: CDR1 SGHNT, CDR2 YYREEE (reference sequence). V lost 0 bases and J lost 6, with 18 bases in between. This CDR3 has 16 residues. DNA of the CDR3: TGTGCCAGCAGCTTGGGCTCCGGCAGGGTATGGGATGGCTACACCTTC. Translating it yields CASSLGSGRVWDGYTF.

The V gene is TRBV5-1, the J gene TRBJ1-4; no firm D call. Per the germline V gene, CDR1 is SGHRS and CDR2 is YFSETQ. The V and J ends lost 0 bases and 5 bases respectively, with 8 bases between them. The CDR3 has 14 amino acids. The CDR3 DNA reads TGCGCCAGCAGCTTGGACAGCCCGAATGAAAAACTGTTTTTT. This gives the protein CASSLDSPNEKLFF.

There are a few counts of this clone. The gene calls are TRBV7-8 and TRBJ1-1; D possibly corresponds to TRBD1 (6 bases). Trimming removed 2 bases at V and 8 bases at J, with 12 bases between. CDR1 is SGHVS, CDR2 FQNEAQ, per germline. The CDR3 covers 13 residues. CDR3 loop: CASSLFPTGEAFF. DNA for the CDR3: TGTGCCAGCAGCTTATTCCCGACAGGAGAAGCTTTCTTT. The full variable domain, rest sourced from reference TRBV7-8 and TRBJ1-1, is GAGVSQSPRYKVAKRGQDVALRCDPISGHVSLFWYQQALGQGPEFLTYFQNEAQLDKSGLPSDRFFAERPEGSVSTLKIQRTQQEDSAVYLCASSLFPTGEAFFGQGTRLTVV.

This clone came up once. The chain uses TRBV19 and TRBJ1-2; D unclear. V lost 8 bases to trimming and J lost 4 bases, with 23 bases between them. CDR3 length equals 16 residues. Germline V gene lookup returns CDR1 LNHDA and CDR2 SQIVND (reference sequence). CDR3 in DNA: TGTGCCAGTGGGATGGGCGGCGGGTCCATCAGCTATGGCTACACCTTC. Its translation: CASGMGGGSISYGYTF.

V and J are TRBV2 and TRBJ2-7, with a tentative D call TRBD2 (7 bases). The V gene's germline CDR1 is SNHLY and CDR2 FYNNEI. V lost 7 bases to trimming and J lost 4 bases, with 17 bases between them. The CDR3 length is 14 residues. CDR3 DNA: TGTGCCAGCATAACAAAGGGGGAGGGTTACGAGCAGTACTTC. Translated: CASITKGEGYEQYF. Complete variable domain (other parts from reference TRBV2 and TRBJ2-7): EPEVTQTPSHQVTQMGQEVILRCVPISNHLYFYWYRQILGQKVEFLVSFYNNEISEKSEIFDDQFSVERPDGSNFTLKIRSTKLEDSAMYFCASITKGEGYEQYFGPGTRLTVT.

The V gene is TRBV5-1, the J gene TRBJ1-2; D is possibly TRBD1 (6 bases). This CDR3 has 12 residues. V lost 6 bases and J 7 bases, leaving 13 bases between the germline ends. Germline CDR1 is SGHRS and CDR2 is YFSETQ. CDR3 sequence reads: CASTQGQGGYTF. DNA for the CDR3: TGCGCCAGCACCCAGGGGCAAGGTGGCTACACCTTC.

This rearrangement joins TRBV3-1 (or the pseudogene TRBV3-2) to TRBJ2-1; 7 bases map to TRBD2. Germline lookup yields CDR1 LGHDT and CDR2 YNNKEL (reference sequence). This CDR3 spans 13 amino acids. The V gene end was trimmed by 7 bases and the J gene end by 3 bases; junction bases not matched to a gene: 3. CDR3 loop: CASTPSGYNEQFF. In DNA form, the CDR3 reads TGTGCCAGCACTCCTAGCGGCTACAATGAGCAGTTCTTC.

V is TRBV7-2 and J is TRBJ1-2; 7 bases map to TRBD1. This CDR3 is built from 14 residues. V shed 5 bases, J shed 3 bases, and the junction held 6 bases outside the gene matches. CDR1 is SGHTA and CDR2 is FQGNSA in the germline V gene. CDR3 residues: CASSPPTGYYGYTF. The CDR3 nucleotides read TGTGCCAGCAGCCCGCCGACAGGGTACTATGGCTACACCTTC.

The CDR3 DNA sequence: TGCGCCAGCAGCTTTGGACTAGCTGCTACCGGGGAGCTGTTTTTT. Translating gives CASSFGLAATGELFF. The rearrangement uses TRBV4-1 and TRBJ2-2; 8 nucleotides match TRBD2. With V trimmed by 5 bases and J by 5 bases, 7 bases remained unmatched. The CDR3 sequence is 15 residues long. Per the germline V gene, CDR1 is MGHRA and CDR2 is YSYEKL.

The genes are TRBV3-1 (or the pseudogene TRBV3-2) and TRBJ1-2; D gene ambiguous. There are 14 residues in the CDR3. Germline CDR1 reads LGHDT; CDR2 reads YNNKEL (reference sequence). Trimming took 0 bases from V and 2 from J, leaving 7 bases between them. Written as DNA, the CDR3 is TGTGCCAGCAGCCAAGACAGAATAAACTATGGCTACACCTTC. Its protein product is CASSQDRINYGYTF.

This sequence joins TRBV7-8 and TRBJ2-1; D is possibly TRBD2 (6 bases). Germline lookup yields CDR1 SGHVS and CDR2 FQNEAQ. CDR3 length: 16 residues. V lost 0 bases, J lost 6 bases, and 15 bases lay in between. The CDR3 region has the DNA TGTGCCAGCAGCTTAGCGAGGCGGGGCGTGTTCAATGAGCAGTTCTTC. Protein sequence: CASSLARRGVFNEQFF. The entire variable domain, with the rest obtained from reference TRBV7-8 and TRBJ2-1, is as follows: GAGVSQSPRYKVAKRGQDVALRCDPISGHVSLFWYQQALGQGPEFLTYFQNEAQLDKSGLPSDRFFAERPEGSVSTLKIQRTQQEDSAVYLCASSLARRGVFNEQFFGPGTRLTVL.

This rearrangement joins TRBV6-6 to TRBJ2-7; tentatively, D is TRBD2 (5 bases). The CDR3 is made up of 15 amino acids. Trimming removed 6 bases at V and 7 bases at J, with 22 bases between. Germline V CDR1 and CDR2: MNHNY, SVGAGI (reference sequence). CDR3 loop: CASSRVSGSMSEQYF. CDR3 nucleotides: TGTGCCAGCAGCCGCGTATCGGGGAGTATGAGTGAGCAGTACTTC.

V and J are TRBV3-1 (or the pseudogene TRBV3-2) and TRBJ2-3, with TRBD2 matching 10 bases. This CDR3 has 17 residues. Germline CDR1 reads LGHDT; CDR2 reads YNNKEL (reference sequence). V lost 4 bases and J lost 5; bases outside the gene matches: 12. The CDR3 bases are TGTGCCAGCAGCCGTTGGATACTAGCGGGGTCAGGAGATACGCAGTATTTT. Translated, it gives CASSRWILAGSGDTQYF.

This clone was found a few times. The chain uses TRBV5-6 and TRBJ2-5; D unclear. The CDR3 covers 14 residues. V was trimmed by 2 bases and J by 5 bases, leaving 13 bases between them. CDR1 is SGHDT and CDR2 is YYEEEE in the germline V gene. In DNA, the CDR3 is TGTGCCAGCAGCTTTAAAAGACACGGTGAGACCCAGTACTTC. Its protein is CASSFKRHGETQYF.

The chain has TRBV12-5 and TRBJ2-3, with 9 bases identical to TRBD2. CDR3 length: 15 amino acids. Germline loops: CDR1 LGHNT, CDR2 FRNRAP. V lost 7 bases and J lost 2; bases outside the gene matches: 7. Here the CDR3 reads CASATSGGFTDTQYF. Written as DNA, the CDR3 is TGTGCTAGTGCCACGAGCGGGGGGTTCACAGATACGCAGTATTTT.

This CDR3 reads CAWSVGGGAQPQHF. Written as DNA, the CDR3 is TGTGCCTGGAGTGTAGGAGGGGGCGCCCAGCCCCAGCATTTT. The gene calls are TRBV30 and TRBJ1-5, with TRBD1 identical over 7 bases. V was pared by 0 bases and J by 7 bases, with 6 bases of the junction left unmatched. The CDR3 spans 14 residues. From germline, CDR1 is GTSNPN and CDR2 SVGIG (reference sequence).

The CDR3, as DNA: TGTGCCAGCAGTTTTCAGGGGGTGGGCCAGCCCCAGCATTTT. Translating gives CASSFQGVGQPQHF. V and J are TRBV6-5 and TRBJ1-5, with 7 bases identical to TRBD1. V lost 4 bases and J lost 7; bases outside the gene matches: 7. CDR1 and CDR2 from the germline V gene are MNHEY and SVGAGI. The CDR3 has 14 amino acids.

The CDR3 protein is CASSLARSYEQYF. CDR3 DNA sequence: TGCGCCAGCAGCTTGGCGCGGTCCTACGAGCAGTACTTC. The J gene is TRBJ2-7, the V gene TRBV5-1; no clear D. The CDR3 runs 13 residues. The germline gives CDR1 SGHRS, CDR2 YFSETQ. The V gene lost 0 bases and the J gene lost 1 base, with 5 bases spanning the gap.

The chain has TRBV24-1 and TRBJ2-3; D is perhaps TRBD1 (5 bases). Trimming removed 0 bases at V and 2 bases at J, with 8 bases between. Germline CDR1 KGHDR, CDR2 SFDVKD. The CDR3 sequence is 15 residues long. The CDR3 DNA reads as TGTGCCACCAGTGATTTGCGACAGAACACAGATACGCAGTATTTT. Its translation is CATSDLRQNTDTQYF.

The gene calls are TRBV5-7 and TRBJ2-7; no firm D call. TRBV5-7 is an open reading frame, and its role is uncertain. Trimming removed 1 base at V and 5 bases at J, with 13 bases between. This CDR3 has 14 residues. CDR3 in DNA: TGTGCCAGCAGCTTGTCCCCCGGTGTGGACGAGCAGTACTTC. This gives the protein CASSLSPGVDEQYF.

The genes are TRBV7-8 and TRBJ2-7, with 9 bases matching TRBD1. Germline V gives CDR1 SGHVS, CDR2 FQNEAQ. CDR3 length: 15 amino acids. Trimming removed 4 bases from V and 0 bases from J; junction bases left unmatched: 4. CDR3 nucleotides: TGTGCCAGCAGCTCTTTGGGACAGGGCTCCTACGAGCAGTACTTC. Translating it yields CASSSLGQGSYEQYF.

V usage is TRBV7-9 and J usage is TRBJ2-1; D is perhaps TRBD1 (5 bases). V was clipped by 2 bases and J by 2 bases, with 13 bases between them. The CDR3 runs to 16 residues. CDR1 SEHNR and CDR2 FQNEAQ come from the germline V gene (reference sequence). Here the CDR3 DNA reads TGTGCCAGCAGCTTAATAGGGCGACAGACCTACAATGAGCAGTTCTTC. Translating it yields CASSLIGRQTYNEQFF.

The CDR3 DNA sequence: TGTGCCAGCAGCACCACCCCGGGTAGAGGGAACACTGAAGCTTTCTTT. Protein sequence: CASSTTPGRGNTEAFF. This chain connects TRBV7-9 to TRBJ1-1; D gene ambiguous. The V gene lost 5 bases and the J gene lost 1 base, with 17 bases spanning the gap. The CDR3 runs to 16 residues. The germline V gene encodes CDR1 SEHNR and CDR2 FQNEAQ (reference sequence).

The V and J genes are TRBV6-5 and TRBJ2-6; no reliable D call. Trimming removed 5 bases from V and 1 base from J, with 9 bases in between. This CDR3 spans 15 amino acids. CDR1 is MNHEY and CDR2 is SVGAGI in the germline V gene. The CDR3 nucleotides read TGTGCCAGCAGTCCTCTAGAGTCTGGGGCCAACGTCCTGACTTTC. Encoded protein: CASSPLESGANVLTF.

This clone showed up just once. Here the CDR3 reads CASSQAKDQPQHF. The CDR3 region has the DNA TGTGCCAGCTCCCAAGCTAAAGATCAGCCCCAGCATTTT. The chain is built from TRBV18 and TRBJ1-5; no firm D call. CDR1 and CDR2 (germline): KGHSH, LQKENI. V was shortened by 6 bases and J by 5 bases, with 11 bases between the two germline ends. This CDR3 is 13 amino acids long.

This clone was found a few times. The V call is TRBV30, the J call TRBJ1-6, with 9 bases identical to TRBD1. Germline CDR1 is GTSNPN and CDR2 is SVGIG (reference sequence). The trim removed 3 bases at V and 0 bases at J, leaving 9 bases unmatched. The CDR3 sequence is 18 residues long. The CDR3 region has the DNA TGTGCCTGGAGCCCCGGGACAGGGAGTCTCTCCTATAATTCACCCCTCCACTTT. Residues: CAWSPGTGSLSYNSPLHF.

The chain recombines TRBV6-2 or TRBV6-3 with TRBJ2-5; D might be TRBD2 (6 bases). Germline values: CDR1 MNHEY, CDR2 SVGEGT. The CDR3 sequence is 15 residues long. V was shortened by 2 bases and J by 5 bases, with 15 bases between the two germline ends. The DNA for the CDR3 is TGTGCCAGCAGTTACCCGGGAGTTAGCAGGGAGACCCAGTACTTC. Its protein product is CASSYPGVSRETQYF.